A selection of T cell receptor beta chains follows, all from one sample in a study of post-analysis software for immune sequencing data. One entry per CDR3 protein results from TCRdb running MiXCR on the PCR reads. The sample has 650,000 to 850,000 distinct CDR3 sequences; about 57% are singletons. The sequencing input was blood. These TCRs come from a girl aged 10 to 17 with multiple sclerosis. The CDR3 runs from the conserved cysteine through the conserved F or W. D genes are given only for firm matches. Rows give clone size only sometimes, using once, few, many, or a class for an expanded clone.

size: NA
D: NA
V: TRBV20-1
J: TRBJ1-2
CDR3: CSARDEDGYTF
DNA: TGCAGTGCTAGAGATGAGGATGGCTACACCTTC

size: NA
D: TRBD2
V: TRBV5-1
J: TRBJ2-7
CDR3: CASSLGLAGWGFYEQYF
DNA: TGCGCCAGCAGCTTGGGACTAGCGGGCTGGGGATTCTACGAGCAGTACTTC

size: NA
D: NA
V: TRBV5-6
J: TRBJ2-1
CDR3: CASSLTAALDSEQFF
DNA: TGTGCCAGCAGCTTGACGGCGGCCCTCGACAGTGAGCAGTTCTTC

size: NA
D: TRBD2
V: TRBV6-5
J: TRBJ2-1
CDR3: CASSYSIAGVGDEQFF
DNA: TGTGCCAGCAGTTACTCGATAGCGGGGGTGGGGGATGAGCAGTTCTTC

size: NA
D: TRBD2
V: TRBV4-2
J: TRBJ2-3
CDR3: CASSQDHTSGRPTDTQYF
DNA: TGTGCCAGCAGCCAAGATCATACTAGCGGGAGGCCTACAGATACGCAGTATTTT

size: NA
D: TRBD1
V: TRBV7-9
J: TRBJ1-5
CDR3: CASSSSHSTGYNQPQHF
DNA: TGTGCCAGCAGCTCCAGCCATTCGACAGGGTACAATCAGCCCCAGCATTTT

size: few
D: NA
V: TRBV6-4
J: TRBJ2-7
CDR3: CASSDSGEGEQYF
DNA: TGTGCCAGCAGTGATTCTGGCGAGGGTGAGCAGTACTTC

size: few
D: TRBD2
V: TRBV7-2
J: TRBJ2-1
CDR3: CASSLERGLSYNEQFF
DNA: TGTGCCAGCAGCTTAGAGCGGGGTCTATCCTACAATGAGCAGTTCTTC

size: NA
D: NA
V: TRBV20-1
J: TRBJ1-2
CDR3: CSARDASPNYGYTF
DNA: TGCAGTGCTAGAGATGCCAGCCCTAACTATGGCTACACCTTC

size: NA
D: TRBD1
V: TRBV5-1
J: TRBJ2-3
CDR3: CASSLAGTGGIMTDTQYF
DNA: TGCGCCAGCAGCTTGGCGGGAACAGGGGGCATCATGACAGATACGCAGTATTTT

size: NA
D: NA
V: TRBV9
J: TRBJ2-7
CDR3: CASSVRRDPYEQYF
DNA: TGTGCCAGCAGCGTACGGCGGGATCCCTACGAGCAGTACTTC

size: once
D: NA
V: TRBV4-1
J: TRBJ2-5
CDR3: CASSQSGALQETQYF
DNA: TGCGCCAGCAGCCAATCCGGGGCGCTACAAGAGACCCAGTACTTC

size: few
D: NA
V: TRBV5-1
J: TRBJ1-1
CDR3: CASSFQGPPGTEAFF
DNA: TGCGCCAGCAGCTTCCAAGGACCACCGGGTACTGAAGCTTTCTTT

size: NA
D: NA
V: TRBV4-2
J: TRBJ2-7
CDR3: CASSQDLRGKYEQYF
DNA: TGTGCCAGCAGCCAAGATCTTAGGGGCAAATACGAGCAGTACTTC

size: NA
D: TRBD2
V: TRBV15
J: TRBJ2-1
CDR3: CATSGRQGLAGVVSYNEQFF
DNA: TGTGCCACCAGCGGCCGACAGGGACTAGCGGGAGTAGTGTCCTACAATGAGCAGTTCTTC

size: NA
D: NA
V: TRBV29-1
J: TRBJ2-4
CDR3: CSVAGGGRIGENIQYF
DNA: TGCAGCGTTGCCGGAGGAGGAAGGATTGGGGAAAACATTCAGTACTTC

size: few
D: TRBD1
V: TRBV12-3/TRBV12-4
J: TRBJ2-4
CDR3: CASTPRDRGNIQYF
DNA: TGTGCCAGCACCCCCAGGGACAGGGGGAACATTCAGTACTTC

size: NA
D: NA
V: TRBV24-1
J: TRBJ1-2
CDR3: CATSDLGRDYGYTF
DNA: TGTGCCACCAGTGATTTGGGACGAGACTATGGCTACACCTTC

size: NA
D: TRBD2
V: TRBV5-1
J: TRBJ2-3
CDR3: CASSTSLAGGSDTQYF
DNA: TGCGCCAGCAGCACGTCTCTAGCGGGAGGATCAGATACGCAGTATTTT

size: NA
D: TRBD1
V: TRBV29-1
J: TRBJ2-7
CDR3: CSVGGTGGLEQYF
DNA: TGCAGCGTAGGTGGGACAGGAGGTCTCGAGCAGTACTTC

size: NA
D: TRBD1
V: TRBV3-1
J: TRBJ2-1
CDR3: CASSPGQGPLNEQFF
DNA: TGTGCCAGCAGTCCGGGACAGGGCCCCCTCAATGAGCAGTTCTTC

size: NA
D: TRBD2
V: TRBV5-5
J: TRBJ2-3
CDR3: CASSPGLAGASGTQYF
DNA: TGTGCCAGCAGCCCCGGACTAGCGGGAGCCTCCGGTACGCAGTATTTT

size: few
D: NA
V: TRBV29-1
J: TRBJ2-7
CDR3: CSVSTYTYEQYF
DNA: TGCAGCGTATCGACATACACCTACGAGCAGTACTTC

size: NA
D: NA
V: TRBV5-1
J: TRBJ1-4
CDR3: CASSLSPGPDEKLFF
DNA: TGCGCCAGCAGCTTGTCGCCAGGACCGGATGAAAAACTGTTTTTT

size: NA
D: NA
V: TRBV20-1
J: TRBJ1-5
CDR3: CSARACLGLCNRPQHF
DNA: TGCAGTGCTAGAGCGTGTCTCGGTCTGTGCAATCGGCCCCAGCATTTT

size: NA
D: TRBD1
V: TRBV5-1
J: TRBJ1-1
CDR3: CASSETGAYTEAFF
DNA: TGCGCCAGCAGCGAGACAGGGGCGTACACTGAAGCTTTCTTT

size: NA
D: TRBD2
V: TRBV29-1
J: TRBJ2-1
CDR3: CSVAGGRLFEQFF
DNA: TGCAGCGTTGCGGGCGGGAGGCTGTTTGAGCAGTTCTTC

size: few
D: NA
V: TRBV18
J: TRBJ2-4
CDR3: CASSPAGAQNIQYF
DNA: TGTGCCAGCTCTCCCGCCGGAGCACAAAACATTCAGTACTTC

size: few
D: NA
V: TRBV2
J: TRBJ1-1
CDR3: CASSAKRNTEAFF
DNA: TGTGCCAGCAGCGCTAAAAGGAACACTGAAGCTTTCTTT

size: NA
D: TRBD1
V: TRBV10-3
J: TRBJ2-2
CDR3: CAISENTGGTGERFF
DNA: TGTGCCATCAGTGAGAACACAGGGGGGACCGGGGAGCGGTTTTTT

size: NA
D: TRBD2
V: TRBV20-1
J: TRBJ2-1
CDR3: CSARTGTRTSNEQFF
DNA: TGCAGTGCTAGAACCGGGACTAGGACGTCGAATGAGCAGTTCTTC

size: NA
D: NA
V: TRBV30
J: TRBJ1-1
CDR3: CASSRVGDTEAFF
DNA: TGTGCCTCAAGCAGGGTGGGCGACACTGAAGCTTTCTTT

size: few
D: NA
V: TRBV29-1
J: TRBJ1-2
CDR3: CSVDARQAGSSNYGYTF
DNA: TGCAGCGTTGACGCCCGACAGGCGGGATCCTCTAACTATGGCTACACCTTC

size: NA
D: TRBD2
V: TRBV4-2
J: TRBJ2-7
CDR3: CASSQEAREASYEQYF
DNA: TGTGCCAGCAGCCAAGAGGCGCGGGAGGCTTCCTACGAGCAGTACTTC

size: many
D: NA
V: TRBV12-3/TRBV12-4
J: TRBJ2-1
CDR3: CASSDSYNEQFF
DNA: TGTGCCAGCAGCGACAGTTACAATGAGCAGTTCTTC

size: NA
D: TRBD1
V: TRBV19
J: TRBJ2-1
CDR3: CASTPGQGYHNEQFF
DNA: TGTGCCAGTACTCCGGGACAGGGGTACCACAATGAGCAGTTCTTC

size: NA
D: TRBD1
V: TRBV7-2
J: TRBJ1-2
CDR3: CAGSPGTGNYGYTF
DNA: TGTGCCGGCAGCCCCGGGACAGGGAACTATGGCTACACCTTC

size: NA
D: TRBD1
V: TRBV18
J: TRBJ1-6
CDR3: CASSPLSGGTGVNSPLHF
DNA: TGTGCCAGCTCACCACTTTCTGGTGGGACAGGGGTGAATTCACCCCTCCACTTT

size: few
D: TRBD2
V: TRBV29-1
J: TRBJ2-7
CDR3: CSVEGRWSSGRPTYEQYF
DNA: TGCAGCGTTGAAGGGAGGTGGAGTAGCGGGAGGCCCACCTACGAGCAGTACTTC

size: once
D: NA
V: TRBV6-5
J: TRBJ2-3
CDR3: CASIGGSTDTQYF
DNA: TGTGCCAGCATAGGAGGGAGCACAGATACGCAGTATTTT

size: NA
D: NA
V: TRBV12-3/TRBV12-4
J: TRBJ1-2
CDR3: CASSLQQGFNYGYTF
DNA: TGTGCCAGCAGTCTTCAACAGGGCTTTAACTATGGCTACACCTTC

size: few
D: TRBD1
V: TRBV20-1
J: TRBJ1-2
CDR3: CSAPRQGTNYGYTF
DNA: TGCAGTGCTCCGAGACAGGGAACTAACTATGGCTACACCTTC

size: NA
D: NA
V: TRBV20-1
J: TRBJ2-5
CDR3: CSASRGFETQYF
DNA: TGCAGTGCTAGCAGGGGCTTTGAGACCCAGTACTTC

size: NA
D: NA
V: TRBV5-1
J: TRBJ1-6
CDR3: CASSLEPAGANSPLHF
DNA: TGCGCCAGCAGCTTGGAGCCCGCAGGGGCCAATTCACCCCTCCACTTT

size: NA
D: TRBD2
V: TRBV4-1
J: TRBJ2-1
CDR3: CASSLGPGLAARDNEQFF
DNA: TGCGCCAGCAGTCTAGGGCCGGGACTAGCGGCAAGAGACAATGAGCAGTTCTTC

size: NA
D: NA
V: TRBV5-1
J: TRBJ1-1
CDR3: CASSLSSEAFF
DNA: TGCGCCAGCAGCTTGAGCAGCGAAGCTTTCTTT

size: NA
D: NA
V: TRBV4-1
J: TRBJ2-3
CDR3: CASSHPGLLTDTQYF
DNA: TGCGCCAGCAGCCATCCCGGACTTCTCACAGATACGCAGTATTTT

size: NA
D: TRBD2
V: TRBV10-3
J: TRBJ2-5
CDR3: CAISGLADAAQETQYF
DNA: TGTGCCATCAGTGGACTAGCGGACGCAGCTCAAGAGACCCAGTACTTC

size: NA
D: NA
V: TRBV21-1
J: TRBJ2-7
CDR3: CASGTQIWGIEQYF
DNA: TGTGCCAGCGGGACTCAGATATGGGGTATCGAGCAGTACTTC

size: few
D: NA
V: TRBV4-1
J: TRBJ2-7
CDR3: CASSQDEGDEQYF
DNA: TGCGCCAGCAGCCAAGATGAGGGCGACGAGCAGTACTTC